This is a list of T cell receptor beta chains from one sample in a study of blood T cells in healthy people across ages. TCRdb passed the 5' RACE reads through MiXCR, listing each CDR3 protein once. The repertoire consists of fewer than 1.5 million distinct CDR3 sequences, with about 40% occurring once and the leading ten covering roughly 8.2%. Sequencing was performed on blood. All receptors derive from a woman under 30 in good health. Both conserved end residues are part of each CDR3. Fields, in order: CDR3 protein, CDR3 DNA, J gene, V gene, clone size, D gene. A D gene is named only where the DNA matches it firmly. The listing skips clone size in some rows; elsewhere it reads once, few, many or a size class.

CDR3aa: CAISESLSGAGDQDTQYF
CDR3nt: TGTGCCATCAGTGAGTCGCTAAGTGGAGCGGGGGACCAAGATACGCAGTATTTT
j_gene: TRBJ2-3
v_gene: TRBV10-3
abundance: few
d_gene: TRBD2

CDR3aa: CASSQGLAGATDTQYF
CDR3nt: TGTGCCAGCAGCCAAGGACTAGCGGGGGCAACAGATACGCAGTATTTT
j_gene: TRBJ2-3
v_gene: TRBV4-2
abundance: NA
d_gene: TRBD2

CDR3aa: CASSSRDGRPDEQFF
CDR3nt: TGCGCCAGCAGCTCACGGGACGGCCGCCCCGATGAGCAGTTCTTC
j_gene: TRBJ2-1
v_gene: TRBV5-1
abundance: NA
d_gene: NA

CDR3aa: CASTPPDVETQYF
CDR3nt: TGTGCCAGCACTCCCCCGGACGTAGAGACCCAGTACTTC
j_gene: TRBJ2-5
v_gene: TRBV6-5
abundance: NA
d_gene: NA

CDR3aa: CSARLASGTDTQYF
CDR3nt: TGCAGTGCTAGGTTGGCTAGTGGCACAGATACGCAGTATTTT
j_gene: TRBJ2-3
v_gene: TRBV20-1
abundance: few
d_gene: NA

CDR3aa: CSARQGVNEQFF
CDR3nt: TGCAGTGCCCGACAGGGTGTCAATGAGCAGTTCTTC
j_gene: TRBJ2-1
v_gene: TRBV20-1
abundance: few
d_gene: TRBD1

CDR3aa: CASCRTGTWDEQFF
CDR3nt: TGTGCCAGCTGCCGGACAGGGACTTGGGATGAGCAGTTCTTC
j_gene: TRBJ2-1
v_gene: TRBV6-6
abundance: few
d_gene: TRBD1

CDR3aa: CSVKPGRVFDEQYF
CDR3nt: TGCAGCGTTAAACCGGGCAGGGTTTTTGACGAGCAGTACTTC
j_gene: TRBJ2-7
v_gene: TRBV29-1
abundance: NA
d_gene: NA

CDR3aa: CASSPMAGGSYNEQFF
CDR3nt: TGTGCCAGCAGCCCTATGGCGGGAGGCTCCTACAATGAGCAGTTCTTC
j_gene: TRBJ2-1
v_gene: TRBV7-3
abundance: NA
d_gene: TRBD2

CDR3aa: CASSDGGGSNQPQHF
CDR3nt: TGTGCCAGCAGCGACGGGGGAGGGAGCAATCAGCCCCAGCATTTT
j_gene: TRBJ1-5
v_gene: TRBV2
abundance: NA
d_gene: NA

CDR3aa: CASSWEGRKSTDTQYF
CDR3nt: TGTGCCAGCAGCTGGGAGGGCAGAAAATCCACAGATACGCAGTATTTT
j_gene: TRBJ2-3
v_gene: TRBV7-9
abundance: few
d_gene: TRBD2

CDR3aa: CASSPQAGVGNYGYTF
CDR3nt: TGCGCCAGCAGCCCCCAAGCTGGTGTCGGGAACTATGGCTACACCTTC
j_gene: TRBJ1-2
v_gene: TRBV5-1
abundance: few
d_gene: NA

CDR3aa: CATHGGTQSPLHF
CDR3nt: TGTGCCACCCACGGCGGGACTCAATCACCCCTCCACTTT
j_gene: TRBJ1-6
v_gene: TRBV10-3
abundance: few
d_gene: NA

CDR3aa: CASSLPGTGPIDEQFF
CDR3nt: TGTGCCAGCAGTCTCCCCGGGACAGGGCCGATCGATGAGCAGTTCTTC
j_gene: TRBJ2-1
v_gene: TRBV27
abundance: few
d_gene: TRBD1

CDR3aa: CASSASGVTNEKLFF
CDR3nt: TGTGCCAGCAGCGCGTCGGGGGTGACTAATGAAAAACTGTTTTTT
j_gene: TRBJ1-4
v_gene: TRBV7-9
abundance: NA
d_gene: NA

CDR3aa: CASSVAAGGSYEQYF
CDR3nt: TGTGCCAGCAGTGTTGCAGCCGGGGGTTCCTACGAGCAGTACTTC
j_gene: TRBJ2-7
v_gene: TRBV6-1
abundance: NA
d_gene: NA

CDR3aa: CASSEFGGGVRDNEQFF
CDR3nt: TGTGCCAGCAGTGAATTCGGAGGAGGGGTCAGGGACAATGAGCAGTTCTTC
j_gene: TRBJ2-1
v_gene: TRBV25-1
abundance: few
d_gene: NA

CDR3aa: CASSLSAARNEKLFF
CDR3nt: TGTGCCAGCAGCTTATCGGCAGCCCGTAATGAAAAACTGTTTTTT
j_gene: TRBJ1-4
v_gene: TRBV7-9
abundance: NA
d_gene: NA

CDR3aa: CASSPDRQGAIYF
CDR3nt: TGTGCCAGCAGCCCAGATAGACAGGGGGCCATATATTTT
j_gene: TRBJ1-3
v_gene: TRBV4-2
abundance: NA
d_gene: TRBD1

CDR3aa: CSAPGGLTYEQYF
CDR3nt: TGCAGTGCTCCAGGGGGGCTGACCTACGAGCAGTACTTC
j_gene: TRBJ2-7
v_gene: TRBV20-1
abundance: few
d_gene: NA

CDR3aa: CASSPIWTSGLDEQFF
CDR3nt: TGTGCCAGCAGTCCAATTTGGACTAGCGGGCTGGATGAGCAGTTCTTC
j_gene: TRBJ2-1
v_gene: TRBV6-2/TRBV6-3
abundance: few
d_gene: TRBD2

CDR3aa: CASSFLASGESGANVLTF
CDR3nt: TGTGCCAGCAGTTTCCTGGCTAGCGGAGAGTCTGGGGCCAACGTCCTGACTTTC
j_gene: TRBJ2-6
v_gene: TRBV12-3/TRBV12-4
abundance: few
d_gene: TRBD2

CDR3aa: CASSLGQGARTDTQYF
CDR3nt: TGCGCCAGCAGCCTAGGACAGGGGGCGAGGACAGATACGCAGTATTTT
j_gene: TRBJ2-3
v_gene: TRBV5-1
abundance: NA
d_gene: TRBD1

CDR3aa: CASSYSTGRGTGTEAFF
CDR3nt: TGTGCCAGCAGTTACTCGACGGGTAGAGGTACCGGCACTGAAGCTTTCTTT
j_gene: TRBJ1-1
v_gene: TRBV6-2/TRBV6-3
abundance: NA
d_gene: NA

CDR3aa: CASSQSAWTYNEQFF
CDR3nt: TGTGCCAGCAGCCAAAGCGCATGGACCTACAATGAGCAGTTCTTC
j_gene: TRBJ2-1
v_gene: TRBV3-1
abundance: NA
d_gene: NA

CDR3aa: CASSQERTGGNTEAFF
CDR3nt: TGTGCCAGCAGCCAAGAAAGGACAGGAGGGAACACTGAAGCTTTCTTT
j_gene: TRBJ1-1
v_gene: TRBV4-2
abundance: NA
d_gene: TRBD1

CDR3aa: CASSLGDSGLYNEQFF
CDR3nt: TGTGCCAGCAGCTTGGGGGATAGCGGGCTGTACAATGAGCAGTTCTTC
j_gene: TRBJ2-1
v_gene: TRBV7-9
abundance: NA
d_gene: TRBD2

CDR3aa: CASSLNGSPDTQYF
CDR3nt: TGTGCCAGCAGCTTGAACGGAAGCCCAGATACGCAGTATTTT
j_gene: TRBJ2-3
v_gene: TRBV7-2
abundance: few
d_gene: NA

CDR3aa: CASSEDSSGSQFF
CDR3nt: TGTGCCAGCAGTGAGGACTCCTCCGGTTCGCAGTTCTTC
j_gene: TRBJ2-1
v_gene: TRBV2
abundance: NA
d_gene: NA

CDR3aa: CASSVEAGLPWDEQYF
CDR3nt: TGTGCCAGCAGCGTCGAAGCGGGACTGCCCTGGGATGAGCAGTACTTC
j_gene: TRBJ2-5
v_gene: TRBV7-2
abundance: NA
d_gene: TRBD2

CDR3aa: CASSELAGVPNEQFF
CDR3nt: TGTGCCAGCAGTGAACTAGCGGGAGTGCCCAATGAGCAGTTCTTC
j_gene: TRBJ2-1
v_gene: TRBV6-5
abundance: many
d_gene: TRBD2

CDR3aa: CASSPRTSTRETQYF
CDR3nt: TGTGCCAGCAGCCCACGTACTAGTACCCGTGAGACCCAGTACTTC
j_gene: TRBJ2-5
v_gene: TRBV7-8
abundance: NA
d_gene: NA

CDR3aa: CSARDALAAVQEETQYF
CDR3nt: TGCAGTGCTAGAGATGCGTTAGCCGCAGTACAAGAAGAGACCCAGTACTTC
j_gene: TRBJ2-5
v_gene: TRBV20-1
abundance: NA
d_gene: NA

CDR3aa: CASSWSGSVGGEQFF
CDR3nt: TGCGCCAGCAGCTGGAGCGGGAGCGTAGGCGGTGAACAGTTCTTC
j_gene: TRBJ2-1
v_gene: TRBV5-1
abundance: NA
d_gene: TRBD2

CDR3aa: CASSLLDGRSGYTF
CDR3nt: TGTGCCAGCAGCTTACTGGACGGCAGGTCGGGCTACACCTTC
j_gene: TRBJ1-2
v_gene: TRBV7-2
abundance: NA
d_gene: NA

CDR3aa: CASSFLDLQGHSSYEQYF
CDR3nt: TGCGCCAGCAGCTTTCTGGACCTCCAAGGCCACAGCTCCTACGAGCAGTACTTC
j_gene: TRBJ2-7
v_gene: TRBV5-1
abundance: NA
d_gene: NA

CDR3aa: CASSQRYSNQETQYF
CDR3nt: TGTGCCAGCAGTCAGCGGTACAGCAACCAAGAGACCCAGTACTTC
j_gene: TRBJ2-5
v_gene: TRBV12-3/TRBV12-4
abundance: NA
d_gene: NA

CDR3aa: CASSLPRTSQQYNEQFF
CDR3nt: TGTGCCAGCAGCTTACCACGGACTAGCCAACAATACAATGAGCAGTTCTTC
j_gene: TRBJ2-1
v_gene: TRBV7-9
abundance: NA
d_gene: TRBD2

CDR3aa: CASRGQSGETQYF
CDR3nt: TGTGCCAGCAGGGGGCAGAGCGGGGAGACCCAGTACTTC
j_gene: TRBJ2-5
v_gene: TRBV6-1
abundance: NA
d_gene: NA

CDR3aa: CASSYSLRLETQYF
CDR3nt: TGTGCCAGCAGTTACTCGTTGAGGTTAGAGACCCAGTACTTC
j_gene: TRBJ2-5
v_gene: TRBV6-5
abundance: few
d_gene: NA

CDR3aa: CASSFGTTQQTQYF
CDR3nt: TGTGCCAGCAGCTTTGGGACCACCCAGCAGACCCAGTACTTC
j_gene: TRBJ2-5
v_gene: TRBV5-6
abundance: few
d_gene: NA

CDR3aa: CASSLSGGQKNEQFF
CDR3nt: TGTGCCAGCAGCCTTAGCGGGGGGCAAAAGAATGAGCAGTTCTTC
j_gene: TRBJ2-1
v_gene: TRBV7-2
abundance: NA
d_gene: TRBD2

CDR3aa: CASSSSGSYTGELFF
CDR3nt: TGTGCCAGCAGTTCCAGCGGGTCATACACCGGGGAGCTGTTTTTT
j_gene: TRBJ2-2
v_gene: TRBV12-3/TRBV12-4
abundance: once
d_gene: NA